This T cell receptor (beta chain) was recovered during a study of neurological immune-mediated disorders. Study-level information: The roughly 34 patients with multiple sclerosis comprised roughly 31 relapsing-remitting cases and 3 secondary progressive cases.

This clonotype was observed many times. cDNA was made by 5'RACE with 10-nucleotide random UMIs. TCRdb ran MiXCR on the 5' RACE reads and lists one entry per CDR3 protein. Here the sample spans approximately 60,000 distinct CDR3 sequences, about 4% being singletons. Trimming cost V 0 bases and J 3 bases, with 13 bases left between them. Germline loops: CDR1 DFQATT, CDR2 SNEGSKA (reference sequence). The CDR3 totals 15 residues. The material sequenced was PBMCs. V and J are TRBV20-1 and TRBJ2-3, with unresolved D. This TCR was sampled from a man aged 45 to 65 with multiple sclerosis. The CDR3 reads CSAREVGSPTDTQYF. CDR3 nucleotide sequence: TGCAGTGCTAGAGAAGTAGGGTCTCCTACAGATACGCAGTATTTT.